This T cell receptor beta chain was identified in a study of blood T cell repertoires in COVID-19. Study at large: Samples taken during acute and convalescent COVID-19 were collected in the United States, Italy and Spain. T cells, B-cell-depleted T cells, or PBMCs supplied cDNA or gDNA.

TCRdb's copy holds only in-frame clones and misses some; the assay was immunoSEQ multiplex PCR. Counted here are 250,000 to 300,000 clones, under 95% occurring once; the ten biggest clones make up under 3%. Trimming took 0 bases from V and 5 from J; bases not matched to a gene: 7. Germline CDR1 is MNHEY and CDR2 is SVGEGT. This CDR3 comprises 16 residues. Living in about two dozen US areas, the participants were between roughly 18 and 90 years of age. Assignment of participants to cohorts was predicated upon participant-reported clinical history. The gene calls are TRBV6-2 or TRBV6-3 and TRBJ2-1; 7 bases are shared with TRBD2. This sequence originates from a woman aged 40 to 50 with acute COVID-19. Input material: PBMCs or T cells enriched from blood (not recorded which). The CDR3 region has the DNA TGTGCCAGCAGTTACTCGCGGGACTATCTCGACAATGAGCAGTTCTTC. Translated, it gives CASSYSRDYLDNEQFF.